This TCR beta chain was identified during a study of blood T cell repertoires in COVID-19. Overall study: The United States, Italy and Spain were the sources of the acute and convalescent COVID-19 samples. T cells, B-cell-depleted T cells, or PBMCs provided the cDNA or gDNA that served as material.

As processed by the authors: Amplification with reference gene primers provided the estimates of nucleated cell counts. The data were produced by immunoSEQ multiplex PCR, yet TCRdb's version contains in-frame clones alone and is incomplete. The D gene and trimming were derived from the DNA, and the V and J assignments and clone size from that table. The profile shows about 100,000 clones, approximately 87% of them singletons. Sequenced sample: peripheral blood. This TCR came from a man aged 50 or older with acute or convalescent COVID-19.

CDR3 bases: TGTGCCAGCATCAACAGGGGCCCTGATCAGCCCCAGCATTTT. Amino acids: CASINRGPDQPQHF. The chain uses TRBV6-5 and TRBJ1-5, with 7 positions matching TRBD1. The V segment lost 7 bases and the J segment 5 bases; nucleotides outside the gene matches: 8. CDR1 MNHEY and CDR2 SVGAGI come from the germline V gene. This CDR3 has 14 residues.